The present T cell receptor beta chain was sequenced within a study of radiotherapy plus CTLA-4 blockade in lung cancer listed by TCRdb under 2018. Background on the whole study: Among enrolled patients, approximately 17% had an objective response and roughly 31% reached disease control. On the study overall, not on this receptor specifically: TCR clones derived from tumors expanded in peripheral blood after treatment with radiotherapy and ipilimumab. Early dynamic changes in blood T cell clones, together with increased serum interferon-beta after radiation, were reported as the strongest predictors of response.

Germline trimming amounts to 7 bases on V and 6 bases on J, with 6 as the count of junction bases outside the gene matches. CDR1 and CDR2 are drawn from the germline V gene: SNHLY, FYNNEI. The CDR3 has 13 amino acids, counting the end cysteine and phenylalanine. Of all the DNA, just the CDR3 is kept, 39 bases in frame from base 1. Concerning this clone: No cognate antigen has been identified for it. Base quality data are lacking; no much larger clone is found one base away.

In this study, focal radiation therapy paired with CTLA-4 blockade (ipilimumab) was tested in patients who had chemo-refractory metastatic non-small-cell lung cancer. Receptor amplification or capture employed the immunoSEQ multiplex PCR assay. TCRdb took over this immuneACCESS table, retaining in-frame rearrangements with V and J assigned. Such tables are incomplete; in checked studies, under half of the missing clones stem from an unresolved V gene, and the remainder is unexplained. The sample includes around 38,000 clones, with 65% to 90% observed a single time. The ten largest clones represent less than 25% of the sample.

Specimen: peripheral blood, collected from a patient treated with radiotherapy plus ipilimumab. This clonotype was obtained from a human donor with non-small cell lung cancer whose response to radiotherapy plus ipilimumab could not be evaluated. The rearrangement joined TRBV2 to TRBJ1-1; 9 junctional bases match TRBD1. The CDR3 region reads CASNRDRVAEAFF. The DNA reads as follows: TGTGCCAGCAACAGGGACAGGGTCGCTGAAGCTTTCTTT.